One sample yielded the 3 T cell receptor beta chains listed below, sequenced in a study of low-dose radiotherapy and immunotherapy resistance in tumors. TRAV- and TRBV-specific primers primed first-strand cDNA, covering alpha and beta chains. Amplification, which lasted around 21 PCR cycles, used a constant-region primer and V-primer adapter to amplify TCRs. From the reads, TCRdb called clonotypes with MiXCR, one entry per CDR3 protein. The repertoire holds about 82,000 distinct CDR3 sequences, with 18% as singletons. This sample's time point: before trial treatment. The sample was PBMCs, taken before treatment. The receptors originated from a male donor with prostate cancer.

This clonotype was seen at least ten times. The chain employs TRBV5-6 and TRBJ2-2; the D gene is possibly TRBD2 (5 bases). Trimming left V 3 bases short and J 1 base short, with 7 bases between. This CDR3 has 14 amino acids. Germline V gene sequence: CDR1 SGHDT, CDR2 YYEEEE. As DNA, the CDR3 is TGTGCCAGCAGCTCCGGACTGAACACCGGGGAGCTGTTTTTT. The encoded protein is CASSSGLNTGELFF.

The V and J genes are TRBV7-2 and TRBJ2-2; no reliable D call. The germline gives CDR1 SGHTA, CDR2 FQGNSA. V shed 0 bases and J shed 5 bases, with 19 bases lying between them. CDR3 size: 18 residues. CDR3 in DNA: TGTGCCAGCAGCTTAGCGTCCAGGCGGACGGCGAGGACCGGGGAGCTGTTTTTT. Residues: CASSLASRRTARTGELFF.

The genes are TRBV10-1 and TRBJ2-3; D ambiguous. CDR3 length: 15 residues. Trimming cost V 0 bases and J 0 bases, with 7 bases left between them. From germline, CDR1 is WNHNN and CDR2 SYGVQD (reference sequence). CDR3 amino acids: CASSESLGSTDTQYF. The CDR3 nucleotides read TGCGCCAGCAGTGAGTCTTTGGGGAGCACAGATACGCAGTATTTT.